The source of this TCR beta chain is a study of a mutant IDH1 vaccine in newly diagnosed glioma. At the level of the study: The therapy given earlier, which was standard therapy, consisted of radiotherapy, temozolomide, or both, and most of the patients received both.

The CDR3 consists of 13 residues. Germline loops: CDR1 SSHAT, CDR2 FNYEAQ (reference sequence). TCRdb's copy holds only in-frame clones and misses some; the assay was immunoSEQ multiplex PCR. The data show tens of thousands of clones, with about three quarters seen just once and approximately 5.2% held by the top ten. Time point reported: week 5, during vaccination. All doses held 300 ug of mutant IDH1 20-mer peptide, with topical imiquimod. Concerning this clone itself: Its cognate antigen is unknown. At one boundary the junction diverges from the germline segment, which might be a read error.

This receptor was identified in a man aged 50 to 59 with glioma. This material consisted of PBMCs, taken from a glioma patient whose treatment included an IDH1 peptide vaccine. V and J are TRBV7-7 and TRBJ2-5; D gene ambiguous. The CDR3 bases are TGTGCTAGCAGCTTGCGGCAGCAAGAGACCCAGTACTTC. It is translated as CASSLRQQETQYF.